A selection of T cell receptor beta chains follows, all from one sample in a study of vaccination and CD4 T cells after COVID-19. TCRdb ran MiXCR on the PCR reads and lists one entry per CDR3 protein. The table shows more than 20,000 distinct CDR3 sequences, with roughly 42% occurring only once. The antigens of these receptors remain unknown. The sequencing input was CD4+ T cells from blood, cultured in vitro. The receptors shown here come from a human donor who had recovered from COVID-19. CDR3s include the opening cysteine and the closing phenylalanine or tryptophan. A D gene is named only where the DNA matches it firmly. Rows may omit the clone size; those that give it use once, few, many or a size class.

V gene: TRBV28; D gene: TRBD1; clone size: few; J gene: TRBJ1-2; CDR3 DNA: TGTGCCAGCAGTTTAGGGGGACAGAACTATGGCTACACCTTC; CDR3 protein: CASSLGGQNYGYTF
V gene: TRBV24-1; D gene: -; clone size: -; J gene: TRBJ2-3; CDR3 DNA: TGTGCCACCGGGGGTGGAACAGATACGCAGTATTTT; CDR3 protein: CATGGGTDTQYF
V gene: TRBV2; D gene: -; clone size: few; J gene: TRBJ1-2; CDR3 DNA: TGTGCCAGCAGTGACGGGACGTATGGCTACACCTTC; CDR3 protein: CASSDGTYGYTF
V gene: TRBV10-2; D gene: TRBD2; clone size: few; J gene: TRBJ2-2; CDR3 DNA: TGCGCCAGCAACCTAGCGGGGGGGACCGGGGAGCTGTTTTTT; CDR3 protein: CASNLAGGTGELFF
V gene: TRBV20-1; D gene: -; clone size: -; J gene: TRBJ1-5; CDR3 DNA: TGCAGTGCTAGGTCGGTGGGGGCGAATAGCAATCAGCCCCAGCATTTT; CDR3 protein: CSARSVGANSNQPQHF
V gene: TRBV6-5; D gene: TRBD1; clone size: -; J gene: TRBJ1-1; CDR3 DNA: TGTGCCAGCAGTTGGACAGGGGCCGTGAACACTGAAGCTTTCTTT; CDR3 protein: CASSWTGAVNTEAFF
V gene: TRBV7-2; D gene: -; clone size: -; J gene: TRBJ1-2; CDR3 DNA: TGTGCCAGCAGCCTAAGTGGGTATGGCTACACCTTC; CDR3 protein: CASSLSGYGYTF
V gene: TRBV11-1; D gene: TRBD2; clone size: -; J gene: TRBJ2-7; CDR3 DNA: TGTGCCAGCAGCAGACAGACTAGCTCGAGCTCCTACGAGCAGTACTTC; CDR3 protein: CASSRQTSSSSYEQYF
V gene: TRBV20-1; D gene: TRBD2; clone size: few; J gene: TRBJ2-1; CDR3 DNA: TGCAGTGCTAGGGCGGGAGTAGACTACAATGAGCAGTTCTTC; CDR3 protein: CSARAGVDYNEQFF
V gene: TRBV6-1; D gene: TRBD2; clone size: once; J gene: TRBJ2-7; CDR3 DNA: TGTGCCAGCAACCCGATGACTAGCCTGGACGAGCAGTACTTC; CDR3 protein: CASNPMTSLDEQYF
V gene: TRBV11-2; D gene: TRBD1; clone size: few; J gene: TRBJ1-5; CDR3 DNA: TGTGCCAGCTTGAGGACAGGGGGAGGAGATCAGCCCCAGCATTTT; CDR3 protein: CASLRTGGGDQPQHF
V gene: TRBV2; D gene: TRBD1; clone size: few; J gene: TRBJ1-2; CDR3 DNA: TGTGCCAGCACCTTAGGACAGGGGCAGGGCTACACCTTC; CDR3 protein: CASTLGQGQGYTF
V gene: TRBV18; D gene: -; clone size: -; J gene: TRBJ2-5; CDR3 DNA: TGTGCCAGCTCACCACCGTTTCAGGGGGGAGAGACCCAGTACTTC; CDR3 protein: CASSPPFQGGETQYF
V gene: TRBV6-1; D gene: -; clone size: few; J gene: TRBJ2-1; CDR3 DNA: TGTGCCAGCAGTCCCAGCTACAATGAGCAGTTCTTC; CDR3 protein: CASSPSYNEQFF
V gene: TRBV20-1; D gene: TRBD1; clone size: -; J gene: TRBJ1-4; CDR3 DNA: TGCAGTGCTATGACAGGGGGTAATGAAAAACTGTTTTTT; CDR3 protein: CSAMTGGNEKLFF
V gene: TRBV28; D gene: -; clone size: -; J gene: TRBJ1-3; CDR3 DNA: TGTGCCAGCAGTTACACGGGGGGCTCTGGAAACACCATAAATTTT; CDR3 protein: CASSYTGGSGNTINF
V gene: TRBV6-5; D gene: -; clone size: -; J gene: TRBJ2-5; CDR3 DNA: TGTGCCAGCAGTTACTCAGGGGTGACGGAGCGGGCCCAGTACTTC; CDR3 protein: CASSYSGVTERAQYF
V gene: TRBV3-1; D gene: -; clone size: -; J gene: TRBJ1-5; CDR3 DNA: TGTGCCAGCAGCCAAAGGGGGGCGGGGTTTGGAAATCAGCCCCAGCATTTT; CDR3 protein: CASSQRGAGFGNQPQHF
V gene: TRBV5-1; D gene: -; clone size: -; J gene: TRBJ2-1; CDR3 DNA: TGCGCCAGCAGCCAAACATCCTCTCCCTCCTACAATGAGCAGTTCTTC; CDR3 protein: CASSQTSSPSYNEQFF
V gene: TRBV20-1; D gene: -; clone size: few; J gene: TRBJ2-2; CDR3 DNA: TGCAGTGCAGCCCGGACAGGAGGGACCGGGGAGCTGTTTTTT; CDR3 protein: CSAARTGGTGELFF
V gene: TRBV28; D gene: -; clone size: -; J gene: TRBJ2-6; CDR3 DNA: TGTGCCAGCAGTCACTTCGACGGGGCCAACGTCCTGACTTTC; CDR3 protein: CASSHFDGANVLTF
V gene: TRBV24-1; D gene: TRBD2; clone size: few; J gene: TRBJ2-3; CDR3 DNA: TGTGCCACCAGTGGGGGGACGGGGGGGTGGTCGGATACGCAGTATTTT; CDR3 protein: CATSGGTGGWSDTQYF
V gene: TRBV6-1; D gene: TRBD2; clone size: few; J gene: TRBJ2-5; CDR3 DNA: TGTGCCAGCAGACAAACTAGCGGCGAGACCCAGTACTTC; CDR3 protein: CASRQTSGETQYF
V gene: TRBV29-1; D gene: -; clone size: -; J gene: TRBJ1-5; CDR3 DNA: TGCAGCGTTGCGTTTTCCCGGGGAAATCAACCCCAGCATTTT; CDR3 protein: CSVAFSRGNQPQHF
V gene: TRBV20-1; D gene: TRBD1; clone size: -; J gene: TRBJ2-5; CDR3 DNA: TGCAGTGCTGATCCGATCCTTCCAGGGGGCCAAGAGACCCAGTACTTC; CDR3 protein: CSADPILPGGQETQYF
V gene: TRBV6-5; D gene: TRBD2; clone size: few; J gene: TRBJ2-7; CDR3 DNA: TGTGCCAGCAGTTACGGGGCGGGAGGGATCCACGAGCAGTACTTC; CDR3 protein: CASSYGAGGIHEQYF
V gene: TRBV6-1; D gene: -; clone size: -; J gene: TRBJ1-3; CDR3 DNA: TGTGCCAGCAGCCCTGGACGGTACTCTGGAAACACCATATATTTT; CDR3 protein: CASSPGRYSGNTIYF
V gene: TRBV7-3; D gene: -; clone size: -; J gene: TRBJ1-6; CDR3 DNA: TGTGCCAGCAGCTCCAAAAAGGTGGGACTTTCACCCCTCCACTTT; CDR3 protein: CASSSKKVGLSPLHF
V gene: TRBV5-1; D gene: TRBD1; clone size: few; J gene: TRBJ1-2; CDR3 DNA: TGCGCCAGCAGCTCAGGGACAGGGGAAGACTATGGCTACACCTTC; CDR3 protein: CASSSGTGEDYGYTF
V gene: TRBV4-2; D gene: -; clone size: -; J gene: TRBJ1-1; CDR3 DNA: TGTGCCAGCACGGGCCTGGACACTGAAGCTTTCTTT; CDR3 protein: CASTGLDTEAFF
V gene: TRBV6-2/TRBV6-3; D gene: -; clone size: -; J gene: TRBJ2-5; CDR3 DNA: TGTGCCAGCAGTAGGGGTGAGACCCAGTACTTC; CDR3 protein: CASSRGETQYF
V gene: TRBV6-1; D gene: -; clone size: -; J gene: TRBJ1-2; CDR3 DNA: TGTGCCAGCAGTGAACAAGGACAGCCCAAAAACTATGGCTACACCTTC; CDR3 protein: CASSEQGQPKNYGYTF
V gene: TRBV2; D gene: TRBD1; clone size: once; J gene: TRBJ2-7; CDR3 DNA: TGTGCCAGCAGTAGCCGGGACAGGGGAATATCTTTGAGCGAGCAGTACTTC; CDR3 protein: CASSSRDRGISLSEQYF
V gene: TRBV2; D gene: -; clone size: -; J gene: TRBJ1-2; CDR3 DNA: TGTGCCAGCAGCCACGGGTGGGGAGCCTCCTATGGCTACACCTTC; CDR3 protein: CASSHGWGASYGYTF
V gene: TRBV28; D gene: -; clone size: few; J gene: TRBJ1-5; CDR3 DNA: TGTGCCAGCAGTTCGCGGACAGCCTACAATCAGCCCCAGCATTTT; CDR3 protein: CASSSRTAYNQPQHF
V gene: TRBV6-2/TRBV6-3; D gene: TRBD2; clone size: few; J gene: TRBJ2-7; CDR3 DNA: TGTGCCAGCAGCGTACAGATTGGGACTAGCGGGAGGCCCTCCTACGAGCAGTACTTC; CDR3 protein: CASSVQIGTSGRPSYEQYF
V gene: TRBV7-2; D gene: TRBD2; clone size: -; J gene: TRBJ2-7; CDR3 DNA: TGTGCCAGCAGCTTGGGCGGGAGTTTGCAGTTTGCCTACGAGCAGTACTTC; CDR3 protein: CASSLGGSLQFAYEQYF
V gene: TRBV7-9; D gene: -; clone size: -; J gene: TRBJ1-5; CDR3 DNA: TGTGCCAGCAGCTTCAGCAATCAGCCCCAGCATTTT; CDR3 protein: CASSFSNQPQHF
V gene: TRBV24-1; D gene: -; clone size: -; J gene: TRBJ2-5; CDR3 DNA: TGTGCCACCAGTGATCGACAGGTCCAAGAGACCCAGTACTTC; CDR3 protein: CATSDRQVQETQYF
V gene: TRBV10-1; D gene: -; clone size: -; J gene: TRBJ2-5; CDR3 DNA: TGCGCCAGCAGTCGGACTCCCAAAGAGACCCAGTACTTC; CDR3 protein: CASSRTPKETQYF
V gene: TRBV6-2/TRBV6-3; D gene: -; clone size: -; J gene: TRBJ2-3; CDR3 DNA: TGTGCCAGCAGTTACGGGGGCGCAGGGGAAATAGATACGCAGTATTTT; CDR3 protein: CASSYGGAGEIDTQYF
V gene: TRBV27; D gene: -; clone size: -; J gene: TRBJ2-7; CDR3 DNA: TGTGCCAGCAGTTTAATACCGGTAAATACAGGGTTGGATAGCGAGCAGTACTTC; CDR3 protein: CASSLIPVNTGLDSEQYF